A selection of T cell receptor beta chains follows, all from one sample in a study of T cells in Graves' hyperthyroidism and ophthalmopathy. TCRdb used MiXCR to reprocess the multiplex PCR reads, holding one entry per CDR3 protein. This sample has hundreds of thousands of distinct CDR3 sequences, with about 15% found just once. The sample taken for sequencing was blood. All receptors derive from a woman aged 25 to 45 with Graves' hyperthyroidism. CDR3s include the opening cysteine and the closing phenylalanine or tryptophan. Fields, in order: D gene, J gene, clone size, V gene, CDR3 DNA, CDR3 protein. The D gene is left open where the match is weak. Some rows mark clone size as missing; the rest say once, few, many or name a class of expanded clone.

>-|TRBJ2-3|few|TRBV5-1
TGCGCCAGCAGCGGCCATCGCACAGATACGCAGTATTTT
CASSGHRTDTQYF
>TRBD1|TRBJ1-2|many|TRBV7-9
TGTGCCAGCAGCTTCGGACAGGGAGTTCACTATGGCTACACCTTC
CASSFGQGVHYGYTF
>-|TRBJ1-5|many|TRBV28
TGTGCCAGCAGTTTCATAGGGGCAGGGAACAATCAGCCCCAGCATTTT
CASSFIGAGNNQPQHF
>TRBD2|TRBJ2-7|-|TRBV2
TGTGCCAGCAGAGGACTAGCGGGAGGCTCGCGACCCTCCTACGAGCAGTACTTC
CASRGLAGGSRPSYEQYF
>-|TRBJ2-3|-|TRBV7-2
TGTGCCAGCAGCTTTGCAGGGCGACCCGGAGATACGCAGTATTTT
CASSFAGRPGDTQYF
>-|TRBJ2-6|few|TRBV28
TGTGCCAGCAGTTCCACAGGGACATTGCTCTCTGGGGCCAACGTCCTGACTTTC
CASSSTGTLLSGANVLTF
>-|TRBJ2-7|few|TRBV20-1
TGCAGTGCGACCCGGGACACCTACGAGCAGTACTTC
CSATRDTYEQYF
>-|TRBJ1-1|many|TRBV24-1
TGTGCCACCAGTCCAGGAATGAACACTGAAGCTTTCTTT
CATSPGMNTEAFF
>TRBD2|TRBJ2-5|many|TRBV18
TGTGCCAGCTCACCGCTACTAGCGGGAGGGGGTCAGACCCAGTACTTC
CASSPLLAGGGQTQYF
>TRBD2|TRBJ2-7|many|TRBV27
TGTGCCAGCAGTTTATCCTGGGGGGGCTCCTACGAGCAGTACTTC
CASSLSWGGSYEQYF
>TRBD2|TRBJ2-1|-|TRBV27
TGTGCCAGCAGGTTACTGCTAGCGGGAGGGCCGGGTGAGCAGTTCTTC
CASRLLLAGGPGEQFF
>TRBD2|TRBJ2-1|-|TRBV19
TGTGCCAGTAGTGCCATTCCCGGGACTAGCGGGAGGGCCGTATACAATGAGCAGTTCTTC
CASSAIPGTSGRAVYNEQFF
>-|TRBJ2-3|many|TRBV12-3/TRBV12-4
TGTGCCAGCAGTCAAGACAGAGGGTGGGCAGATACGCAGTATTTT
CASSQDRGWADTQYF
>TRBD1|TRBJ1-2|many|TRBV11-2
TGTGCCAGCAGCGATGGGACAGTCGTTTACTATGGCTACACCTTC
CASSDGTVVYYGYTF
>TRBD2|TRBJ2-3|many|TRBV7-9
TGTGCCAGCAGCTTCGGGACTAGCGGGAACACAGATACGCAGTATTTT
CASSFGTSGNTDTQYF
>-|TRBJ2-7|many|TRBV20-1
TGCAGTGCTAGACCGTCCGTGGGGGTGACCTACGAGCAGTACTTC
CSARPSVGVTYEQYF
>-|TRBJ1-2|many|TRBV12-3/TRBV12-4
TGTGCCAGCAGTTTAAGCGGAAACTATGGCTACACCTTC
CASSLSGNYGYTF
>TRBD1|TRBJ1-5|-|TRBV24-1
TGTGCCACCAGTGAGGGGGGGACAGGAGATCAGCCCCAGCATTTT
CATSEGGTGDQPQHF
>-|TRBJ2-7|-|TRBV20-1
TGCAGTGGGCCACGTGCGACGGGCTCAAGCGGGCAGTACTTC
CSGPRATGSSGQYF
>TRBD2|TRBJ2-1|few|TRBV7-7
TGTGCCAGCAGTTTGGGGACTAGCGGGAGGGTCCGGAGCTACAATGAGCAGTTCTTC
CASSLGTSGRVRSYNEQFF
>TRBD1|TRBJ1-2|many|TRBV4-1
TGCGCCAGCAGCCGAGAAGGACAGGGAAGAGATGGCTACACCTTC
CASSREGQGRDGYTF
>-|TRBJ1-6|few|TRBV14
TGTGCCAGCAGCTCCACAACGTACTCACCCCTCCACTTT
CASSSTTYSPLHF
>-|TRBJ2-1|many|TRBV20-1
TGCAGTGCTAGAGGCCCCACGAGCTCCTACAATGAGCAGTTCTTC
CSARGPTSSYNEQFF
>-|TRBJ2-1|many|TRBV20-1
TGCAGTGCCCACGGTACTAGCCAGTTCAATGAGCAGTTCTTC
CSAHGTSQFNEQFF
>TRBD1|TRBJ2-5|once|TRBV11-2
TGTGCCAGCAGCTCCAACGCGAGACAGGGTCCAAAGACCCAGTACTTC
CASSSNARQGPKTQYF
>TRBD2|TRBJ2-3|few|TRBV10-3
TGTGCCATCAGTGAGTCAGCGGGAGGTCCCAGCACAGATACGCAGTATTTT
CAISESAGGPSTDTQYF
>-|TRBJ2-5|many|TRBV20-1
TGCAGTCCCCACGTGGGCGGTCAAGGGACCCAGTACTTC
CSPHVGGQGTQYF
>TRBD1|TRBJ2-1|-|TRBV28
TGTGCCAGCAACCGACAGGGAATGAATGAGCAGTTCTTC
CASNRQGMNEQFF
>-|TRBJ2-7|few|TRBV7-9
TGTGCCAGCAGTTCCTCTCGGGTGGTCTACGAGCAGTACTTC
CASSSSRVVYEQYF
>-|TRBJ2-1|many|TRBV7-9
TGTGCCAGCAGCGGGGGCCGGGACATTTTCTACAATGAGCAGTTCTTC
CASSGGRDIFYNEQFF
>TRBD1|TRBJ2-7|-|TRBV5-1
TGCGCCAGCAGCCACGGGACAGGGAGCTCCTACGAGCAGTACTTC
CASSHGTGSSYEQYF
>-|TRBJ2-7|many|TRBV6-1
TGTGCCAGCACTAGGGACTTCAGCTCCTACGAGCAGTACTTC
CASTRDFSSYEQYF
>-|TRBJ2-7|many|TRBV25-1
TGTGCCAGCAGTGAATCGGGACACGGCTCCTACGAGCAGTACTTC
CASSESGHGSYEQYF
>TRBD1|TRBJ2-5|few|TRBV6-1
TGTGCCAGCACGAGACAGGGGGCGCAACAAGAGACCCAGTACTTC
CASTRQGAQQETQYF
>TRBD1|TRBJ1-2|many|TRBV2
TGTGCCACCCAACGGGCCAGGGGGCCTACTAACTATGGCTACACCTTC
CATQRARGPTNYGYTF